Below, one T cell receptor beta chain is given with its context. Antigen: not known. These data come from a study of cytomegalovirus exposure and HLA in healthy donors. General study points: Excluded: some indistinguishable V segments such as TRBV6-2 and TRBV6-3.

PCR involved 60 Vbeta and 13 Jbeta primers. TCRdb's copy holds only in-frame clones and misses some; the assay was immunoSEQ multiplex PCR. The repertoire holds about 210,000 clones, with roughly 77% as singletons. The V gene lost 3 bases and the J gene lost 6 bases, with 6 bases spanning the gap. The CDR3 sequence is 13 residues long. Germline V gives CDR1 MGHRA, CDR2 YSYEKL. This sequence was found in a man aged 40-49 years in good health and CMV-seropositive. J is TRBJ1-6 and V is TRBV4-1; no clear D gene. The sequenced sample consisted of PBMCs. The CDR3 bases are TGCGCCAGCAGCCAGGTAGCTAATTCACCCCTCCACTTT. Translation gives CASSQVANSPLHF.